This TCR beta chain was observed in a study of cytomegalovirus exposure and HLA in healthy donors. With 60 Vbeta and 13 Jbeta primers, the PCR was carried out. TCRdb keeps only in-frame clones here, not all; method: immunoSEQ multiplex PCR. The sample consists of 140,000 to 150,000 clones, approximately 80% of them appearing once. Germline CDR1 is MGHRA and CDR2 is YSYEKL. The CDR3 consists of 16 residues. Trimming removed 3 bases from V and 5 bases from J; junction bases left unmatched: 8. Sequenced material: PBMCs. The receptor was derived from a man aged 40-50 years in good health and CMV-seronegative. The rearrangement uses TRBV4-1 and TRBJ2-2; 8 nucleotides align to TRBD1. CDR3 amino acids: CASSQTPGTGTGELFF. The CDR3 DNA follows: TGCGCCAGCAGCCAGACCCCCGGGACAGGTACCGGGGAGCTGTTTTTT.